The TCR beta chain under discussion was sequenced for a study of T-cell memory formation after mild COVID-19 (TCRdb year 2021). Study-wide context: TCR sequence clusters from the two donors were found to be largely donor specific. Longitudinal TCRalpha and TCRbeta repertoire sequencing tracked T-cell clones expanding and contracting after mild COVID-19 in a couple of donors. The cohort comprised two young, previously healthy adult volunteers, one female and one male.

The germline V and J ends show losses of 1 base and 12 bases respectively, and no gene match explains 6 bases of the junction. The CDR3 spans 14 residues, from the cysteine through the phenylalanine. Of all the DNA, just the CDR3 is kept, 42 bases in frame from base 1. The germline V gene (reference sequence) supplies CDR1 DFQATT and CDR2 SNEGSKA. Sequencing was carried out with an Illumina NovaSeq 6000. Using 5'RACE with constant-segment primers, TCRalpha and TCRbeta cDNA libraries were constructed, with sample barcodes and unique molecular identifiers added in the process. RNA was extracted from every sample with Trizol reagent. Library amplification was performed in two PCR steps, and a second sample barcode and Illumina TruSeq adapters were introduced in the second step. Libraries were sequenced on an Illumina NovaSeq with 2 x 150 bp paired-end reads. From the authors' description of their analysis: Demultiplexing of reads and collapsing into UMI-guided consensus sequences were performed with migec v1.2.7. Using mixcr v2.1.11, UMI consensuses were aligned to TRA and TRB V and J templates and then assembled into clonotypes. A clonotype was counted as expanded or contracted only if both edgeR and NoisET called the change significant, with noise models trained on biological replicates. edgeR calls used a false discovery rate-adjusted p below 0.01 and a log2 fold-change threshold of 1. PCA with hierarchical clustering of max-normalized trajectories of the 1000 most abundant clonotypes was used as exploratory dynamics analysis. Separately sequenced CD4+ and CD8+ repertoires were used to assign the CD4 or CD8 phenotype of responding clones. TCRdb reprocessed the public reads (quality trimming at Q25 with fastp, clone calling with MiXCR) and kept in-frame beta chains. Every entry covers one CDR3 protein and lists the most common genes and DNA from its rows. None of the V and J calls come from the authors' own analysis; TCRdb made them. The sample table records about 340,000 distinct CDR3 sequences; more than 15% of these occur just once. 20% to 25% of the sample rests with the top ten.

Ficoll-Paque density gradient centrifugation was the method used to isolate PBMCs. This clonotype came up a few times. No cognate antigen has been identified for it. No much larger clonotype is one base removed from it; base qualities were not supplied. Paper-wide results and their limitations: SARS-CoV-2 specificity was not confirmed for the second-wave clones peaking on day 37. Contracting CD4+ clones were found mainly in CM and EM memory subsets, while CD8+ clones were enriched in EMRA. Some responding clones were found in pre-infection memory, which suggests that pre-existing cross-reactive memory T cells took part in the SARS-CoV-2 response. From day 15 to 85, contracting clones showed balanced CD4/CD8 phenotypes, whereas a second wave of clones that expanded from day 15 to 37 leaned towards CD4+. The study covered only a couple of mild cases, and larger cohorts including severe cases with pre-infection samples were considered necessary.

The rearranged segments are TRBV20-1 and TRBJ2-1, with 13 bases in between that match TRBD2. The sequenced sample consisted of PBMCs or a T cell subset sorted from them (not recorded which). This TCR was recovered from a young man who had mild COVID-19 (a few samples of this study predate the infection). The sample titles of this study are shuffled in the database, so cell type and time point are left out; the donor was told from shared clones. The base sequence is TGCAGTGCTAGAGCCCCAGGGACTAGCGGGACGCAGTTCTTC. Its product reads: CSARAPGTSGTQFF.